The rows below give T cell receptor beta chains drawn from one sample of a study of T-cell memory formation after mild COVID-19. TCRdb itself ran the 5' RACE reads through MiXCR, one entry per CDR3 protein. The repertoire has 300,000 to 400,000 distinct CDR3 sequences, around 30% of them found once; the top ten carry approximately 15%. Input material: PBMCs or a T cell subset sorted from them (not recorded which). The receptors originated from an adult woman who had mild COVID-19 (a few samples of this study predate the infection). Cell type and time point are not known. Each CDR3 is given with its conserved first and last residue. D genes are given only for firm matches. Size is omitted from some rows. Given values are once, few, many or a class for expanded clones.

TRBJ1-5	.	.	TRBV6-6	TGTGCCAGCAGTTACTCGACGGGGCCTATCTCTCAGCCCCAGCATTTT	CASSYSTGPISQPQHF
TRBJ1-4	.	TRBD1	TRBV9	TGTGCCAGCAGCACTGGGGACAGGGATGAAAAACTGTTTTTT	CASSTGDRDEKLFF
TRBJ2-3	.	.	TRBV7-9	TGTGCCAGCAGCTTAGGGTCTCTTAGCACAGATACGCAGTATTTT	CASSLGSLSTDTQYF
TRBJ1-2	.	TRBD1	TRBV6-5	TGTGCCAGCAGTTCGACCGGACAGGGGGCTGGCTACACCTTC	CASSSTGQGAGYTF
TRBJ1-1	.	.	TRBV19	TGTGCCAGTAGTATTCCTGGCACTGAAGCTTTCTTT	CASSIPGTEAFF
TRBJ2-7	.	.	TRBV7-2	TGTGCCAGCAGCTTTGAAAGGCGTAACGAGCAGTACTTC	CASSFERRNEQYF
TRBJ2-7	.	.	TRBV7-2	TGTGCCAGCAGGGGTAGCAGCTACGAGCAGTACTTC	CASRGSSYEQYF
TRBJ1-4	few	.	TRBV7-2	TGTGCCAGCGACCAGAGGGGGACTAATGAAAAACTGTTTTTT	CASDQRGTNEKLFF
TRBJ1-4	few	.	TRBV15	TGTGCCACCAGCAGAGAGCAGGGGAATGAAAAACTGTTTTTT	CATSREQGNEKLFF
TRBJ2-7	.	.	TRBV5-1	TGCGCCAGCAGCTTGGCCTGGGGGCCCTCCTACGAGCAGTACTTC	CASSLAWGPSYEQYF
TRBJ2-1	few	TRBD2	TRBV5-1	TGCGCCAGCAGCCCGACGGTGACTAGCGGGGGACCCTACAATGAGCAGTTCTTC	CASSPTVTSGGPYNEQFF
TRBJ2-3	.	.	TRBV20-1	TGCAGTGCTAGAGTTGCGGGGAGCACAGATACGCAGTATTTT	CSARVAGSTDTQYF
TRBJ2-3	.	.	TRBV3-1	TGTGCCAGCAGCCCTGGCGGGAAGTGGTCAGATACGCAGTATTTT	CASSPGGKWSDTQYF
TRBJ1-5	.	TRBD1	TRBV5-1	TGCGCCAGCAGCCTAGGGGACAGACATCAGCCCCAGCATTTT	CASSLGDRHQPQHF
TRBJ2-7	.	TRBD1	TRBV20-1	TGCAGTGCCCAAACCCGAGGACAGGCACCTACCTACGAGCAGTACTTC	CSAQTRGQAPTYEQYF
TRBJ2-1	.	TRBD2	TRBV10-3	TGTGCCATCAGTGCGCTAGCGGGAGTGGGCAATGAGCAGTTCTTC	CAISALAGVGNEQFF
TRBJ2-3	few	TRBD2	TRBV20-1	TGCAGTGCTAGAGGGACTAGCGGGGGACTCCATACGCAGTATTTT	CSARGTSGGLHTQYF